The rows below give T cell receptor beta chains drawn from one sample of a study of cytomegalovirus exposure and HLA in healthy donors. Profiled with immunoSEQ multiplex PCR; TCRdb holds only in-frame clones, not every one. The table includes 84,000 or so clones, about 80% detected once. The sample comprised PBMCs. The origin of the receptors is a man aged 45-65 years in good health and CMV-seronegative. The CDR3 runs from the conserved cysteine through the conserved F or W. The D gene is left open where the match is weak. Clone sizes are given selectively: once, few, many, or a class where the clone is expanded.

abundance	v_gene	d_gene	j_gene	CDR3nt	CDR3aa
once	TRBV18	.	TRBJ1-1	TGTGCCAGCTCACCTTTCAGGGGAGAGGGATTCTTT	CASSPFRGEGFF
.	TRBV19	TRBD1	TRBJ1-3	TGTGCCAGTAGTTCAACGACAGGGGCGCTAAACACCATATATTTT	CASSSTTGALNTIYF
.	TRBV5-1	.	TRBJ1-2	TGCGCCAGCAGCTTGGCCCCGGACAGAACCTATGGCTACACCTTC	CASSLAPDRTYGYTF
once	TRBV7-8	.	TRBJ1-4	TGTGCCAGCAGCTTAGAGAACAGGCGACTGGTGGCTCACTTATTTTTT	CASSLENRRLVAHLFF
.	TRBV6-5	TRBD2	TRBJ2-5	TGTGCCAGCAGGAGCGGGGGGGAAGAGACCCAGTACTTC	CASRSGGEETQYF
.	TRBV7-2	.	TRBJ2-4	TGTGCCAGCAGCTTAAGTGAGACTATAGCCAAAAACATTCAGTACTTC	CASSLSETIAKNIQYF
.	TRBV7-8	TRBD2	TRBJ2-1	TGTGCCAGCAGCGCCCGCGGGGGGGGGAGCTCCTACAATGAGCAGTTCTTC	CASSARGGGSSYNEQFF
.	TRBV11-2	.	TRBJ1-1	TGTGCCAGCAGCTTAGACCCGGGAGACGGCACTGAAGCTTTCTTT	CASSLDPGDGTEAFF
.	TRBV30	.	TRBJ1-2	TGTGCCTGGACGATGACCGACATCTATGGCTACACCTTC	CAWTMTDIYGYTF
.	TRBV6-6	.	TRBJ2-7	TGTGCCCTAGGCAGGGGTACGGGGGAGCAGTACTTC	CALGRGTGEQYF
.	TRBV4-2	.	TRBJ1-2	TGTGCCAGCAGCCAAGATTTGGCAAGTTGGTATGGCTACACCTTC	CASSQDLASWYGYTF
.	TRBV30	TRBD1	TRBJ1-2	TGTGCCTGTAATACAGGGGACTATGGCTACACCTTC	CACNTGDYGYTF
.	TRBV6-1	TRBD1	TRBJ1-1	TGTGCCAGCAGTAGGGGACAGTCGGCGAACACTGAAGCTTTCTTT	CASSRGQSANTEAFF
.	TRBV30	.	TRBJ2-1	TGTGTGGGGCGGGACAGCTACAATGAGCAGTTCTTC	CVGRDSYNEQFF
.	TRBV15	.	TRBJ2-3	TGTGCCACCAGCAGAGATTCTGGTCGGGCAGATACGCAGTATTTT	CATSRDSGRADTQYF
.	TRBV25-1	.	TRBJ1-2	TGTGCCAGCAGTGGGGGACTTCGGTATGGCTACACCTTC	CASSGGLRYGYTF
.	TRBV5-4	TRBD2	TRBJ2-1	TGTGCCAGCAGCCCCTCCGGAGCGGGGGCCTACAATGAGCAGTTCTTC	CASSPSGAGAYNEQFF
.	TRBV9	.	TRBJ2-6	TGTGCCAGCAGCGTAAGCTTCCACTCTGGGGCCAACGTCCTGACTTTC	CASSVSFHSGANVLTF
few	TRBV30	.	TRBJ1-1	TGTGCCTGGAGGTTTGTAACACGGAACACTGAAGCTTTCTTT	CAWRFVTRNTEAFF
few	TRBV6-5	.	TRBJ2-3	TGTGCCACCGCGGACCAGGCGGGGTCAGATACGCAGTATTTT	CATADQAGSDTQYF
.	TRBV25-1	.	TRBJ1-5	TGTGCCAGCAGTCTACCTGATAGCAATCAGCCCCAGCATTTT	CASSLPDSNQPQHF
.	TRBV7-3	TRBD1	TRBJ1-1	TGTGCCAGCGGACAGGGGGCGTCCACTGAAGCTTTCTTT	CASGQGASTEAFF
.	TRBV28	.	TRBJ1-4	TGTGCCAGCAGTTCCAGGGAAAAACTGTTTTTT	CASSSREKLFF
few	TRBV19	TRBD1	TRBJ2-6	TGTGCCAGTAGGCCCGGGACAGCAAGCTCTGGGGCCAACGTCCTGACTTTC	CASRPGTASSGANVLTF
.	TRBV19	.	TRBJ1-3	TGTGCCAGTAGTATCGGGGATACTGGAAACACCATATATTTT	CASSIGDTGNTIYF
.	TRBV11-2	TRBD2	TRBJ2-3	TGTGCCAGCAGTCCTATGGGGACTAGGAGCACAGATACGCAGTATTTT	CASSPMGTRSTDTQYF
.	TRBV2	TRBD1	TRBJ1-5	TGTGCCAGCAGTGAAATCGGACAGGCCAAACAGCCCCAGCATTTT	CASSEIGQAKQPQHF
.	TRBV5-1	.	TRBJ2-1	TGCGCCAGCAGCATTGGTCTCGGTTACGATGAGCAGTTCTTC	CASSIGLGYDEQFF
few	TRBV19	TRBD1	TRBJ1-3	TGTGCCAGTAGTCAGGACAGGCCCTCTGGAAACACCATATATTTT	CASSQDRPSGNTIYF
.	TRBV7-2	TRBD1	TRBJ1-2	TGTGCCAGCAGCTTAGGGGGCGGGACAGGGGGCTATGGCTACACCTTC	CASSLGGGTGGYGYTF
.	TRBV7-2	TRBD1	TRBJ1-5	TGTGCCAGCAGCTCCCCCCTGGGGTCTGGACAGGGGAAAAATCAGCCCCAGCATTTT	CASSSPLGSGQGKNQPQHF
once	TRBV2	TRBD1	TRBJ1-5	TGTGCCAGCAGCGGACAGGGTGGACAGCCCCAGCATTTT	CASSGQGGQPQHF
.	TRBV7-2	TRBD1	TRBJ1-1	TGTGCCAGCAGCTTTCGACAGGGGAACACTGAAGCTTTCTTT	CASSFRQGNTEAFF
.	TRBV18	TRBD1	TRBJ2-7	TGTGCCAGCTCAACGGGACAGTCCTACGAGCAGTACTTC	CASSTGQSYEQYF
once	TRBV10-3	TRBD1	TRBJ1-5	TGTGCCATCAGTGGGGGGACAGGGGGCGGCAATCAGCCCCAGCATTTT	CAISGGTGGGNQPQHF
.	TRBV5-4	TRBD2	TRBJ2-5	TGTGCCAGCAGTACCTACGAGGGACTAGCGAAGGAGACCCAGTACTTC	CASSTYEGLAKETQYF
.	TRBV6-5	TRBD1	TRBJ1-1	TGTGCCAGCAGGCTGAGACAGGGTTCGGCTTTCTTT	CASRLRQGSAFF
.	TRBV19	.	TRBJ1-2	TGTGCCAGTAGTTCCTCCCGGGACACAGCTAACTATGGCTACACCTTC	CASSSSRDTANYGYTF
few	TRBV10-3	TRBD1	TRBJ2-2	TGTGCCATCAGTGCATCCGGGACAGCGAACACCGGGGAGCTGTTTTTT	CAISASGTANTGELFF
few	TRBV19	TRBD1	TRBJ2-1	TGTGCCAGTAGCTTGGGGACAGGACCTTACAATGAGCAGTTCTTC	CASSLGTGPYNEQFF
.	TRBV5-1	TRBD1	TRBJ1-5	TGCGCCAGCCAACAGGGGCCTGGGAATCAGCCCCAGCATTTT	CASQQGPGNQPQHF
.	TRBV7-3	TRBD2	TRBJ2-3	TGTGCCAGCAGCTTAGCGGGCGGGGGGGCAATAGATACGCAGTATTTT	CASSLAGGGAIDTQYF
.	TRBV7-7	.	TRBJ2-2	TGTGCTAGCAGCTTAAATCCCTTGTCGAACACCGGGGAGCTGTTTTTT	CASSLNPLSNTGELFF
.	TRBV7-9	.	TRBJ1-1	TGTGCCAGCAGCTTGGGGGGGGGCGGAACTCAGGCTGAAGCTTTCTTT	CASSLGGGGTQAEAFF
.	TRBV7-2	TRBD2	TRBJ2-1	TGTGCCAGCAGCTTAAGGTCTAGCGGGGGCCCCTCCTACAATGAGCAGTTCTTC	CASSLRSSGGPSYNEQFF
.	TRBV13	TRBD1	TRBJ2-7	TGTGCCAGCAGCATCAGGCGACGACAGGGGGCCTACGAGCAGTACTTC	CASSIRRRQGAYEQYF
.	TRBV30	TRBD1	TRBJ2-7	TGTGCCTCCCGGGACAGGAGAAACGAGCAGTACTTC	CASRDRRNEQYF
few	TRBV5-1	TRBD2	TRBJ2-1	TGCGCCAGCAGCTCGGGGACTAGTTTCTATGAGCAGTTCTTC	CASSSGTSFYEQFF
.	TRBV9	.	TRBJ2-1	TGTGCCAGCAGCCCGAGGGTGAGGAACAGCAACAATGAGCAGTTCTTC	CASSPRVRNSNNEQFF
.	TRBV30	TRBD1	TRBJ1-1	TGTGCCTGGAGGGGACAGGGCACTTTCTTT	CAWRGQGTFF
.	TRBV6-6	.	TRBJ2-1	TGTGCCAGCACCCAAACCCCCGTTCGACAGGTTAATGAGCAGTTCTTC	CASTQTPVRQVNEQFF
.	TRBV7-6	.	TRBJ2-3	TGTGCCAGCAGCTTAGGCGCACGGGCAGATACGCAGTATTTT	CASSLGARADTQYF
once	TRBV5-6	.	TRBJ2-3	TGTGCCAGCAGCCTAAGCACAGATACGCAGTATTTT	CASSLSTDTQYF
.	TRBV9	TRBD1	TRBJ1-1	TGTGCCAGCAGCCCGCCACGACAGGGCGCAACTGAAGCTTTCTTT	CASSPPRQGATEAFF
once	TRBV2	TRBD1	TRBJ1-2	TGTGCCAGCAGCTGGGACAGCTATGGCTACACCTTC	CASSWDSYGYTF